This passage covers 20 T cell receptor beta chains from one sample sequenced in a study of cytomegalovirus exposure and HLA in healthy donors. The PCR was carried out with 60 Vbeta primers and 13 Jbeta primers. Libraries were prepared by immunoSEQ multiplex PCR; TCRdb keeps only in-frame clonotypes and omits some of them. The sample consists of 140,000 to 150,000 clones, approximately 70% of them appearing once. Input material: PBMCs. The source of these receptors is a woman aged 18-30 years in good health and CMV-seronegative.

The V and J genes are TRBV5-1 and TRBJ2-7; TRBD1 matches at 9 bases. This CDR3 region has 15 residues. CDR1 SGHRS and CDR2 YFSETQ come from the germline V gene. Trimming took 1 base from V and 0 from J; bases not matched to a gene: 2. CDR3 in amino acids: CASSLRGQGSYEQYF. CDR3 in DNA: TGCGCCAGCAGCTTGAGGGGACAGGGCTCCTACGAGCAGTACTTC.

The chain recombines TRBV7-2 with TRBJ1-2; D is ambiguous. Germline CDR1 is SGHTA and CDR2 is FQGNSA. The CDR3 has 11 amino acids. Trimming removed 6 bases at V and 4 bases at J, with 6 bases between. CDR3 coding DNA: TGTGCCAGCAGAACAGCCTATGGCTACACCTTC. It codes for CASRTAYGYTF.

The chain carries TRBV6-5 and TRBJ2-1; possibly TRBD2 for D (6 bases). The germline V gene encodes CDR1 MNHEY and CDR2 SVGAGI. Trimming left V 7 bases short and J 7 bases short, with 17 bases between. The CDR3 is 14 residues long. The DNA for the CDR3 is TGTGCCAGCACCAAAATGGGGGGTGGGAATGAGCAGTTCTTC. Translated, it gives CASTKMGGGNEQFF.

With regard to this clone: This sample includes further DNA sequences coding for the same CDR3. The CDR3 DNA is TGCGCCAGCAGCTTGCAGGGGGCTAGCAATCAGCCCCAGCATTTT. The encoded protein is CASSLQGASNQPQHF. This chain joins TRBV5-1 and TRBJ1-5; TRBD1 matches at 8 bases. V gave up 1 base and J gave up 0 bases; unmatched junction bases: 0. The CDR3 contains 15 residues. Germline-derived CDR1 and CDR2 are SGHRS and YFSETQ. The full variable domain, completed using reference TRBV5-1 and TRBJ1-5, is KAGVTQTPRYLIKTRGQQVTLSCSPISGHRSVSWYQQTPGQGLQFLFEYFSETQRNKGNFPGRFSGRQFSNSRSEMNVSTLELGDSALYLCASSLQGASNQPQHFGDGTRLSIL.

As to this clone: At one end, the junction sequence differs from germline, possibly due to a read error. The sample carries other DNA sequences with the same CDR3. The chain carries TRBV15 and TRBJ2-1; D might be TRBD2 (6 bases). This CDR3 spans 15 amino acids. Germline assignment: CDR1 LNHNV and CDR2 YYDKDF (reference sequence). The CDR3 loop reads CATSRDRGSSGEQFF. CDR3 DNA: TGTGCCACCAGCAGAGATCGTGGGAGTAGCGGTGAGCAATTCTTC.

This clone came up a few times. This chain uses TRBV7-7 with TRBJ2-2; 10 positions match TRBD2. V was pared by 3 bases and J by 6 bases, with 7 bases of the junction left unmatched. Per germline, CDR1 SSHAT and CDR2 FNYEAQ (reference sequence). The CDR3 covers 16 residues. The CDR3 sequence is CASSLTGTSVSGELFF. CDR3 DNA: TGTGCCAGCAGCTTGACCGGGACTAGCGTTTCCGGGGAGCTGTTTTTT.

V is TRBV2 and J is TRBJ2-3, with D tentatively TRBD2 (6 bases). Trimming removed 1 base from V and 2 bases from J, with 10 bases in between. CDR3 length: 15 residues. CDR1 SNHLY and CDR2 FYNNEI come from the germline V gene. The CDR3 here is CASSEGTTLTDTQYF. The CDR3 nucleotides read TGTGCCAGCAGTGAAGGGACTACCCTCACAGATACGCAGTATTTT.

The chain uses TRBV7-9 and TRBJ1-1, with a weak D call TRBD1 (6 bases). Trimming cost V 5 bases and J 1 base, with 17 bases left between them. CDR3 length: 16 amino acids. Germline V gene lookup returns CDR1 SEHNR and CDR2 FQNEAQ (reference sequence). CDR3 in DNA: TGTGCCAGCAGCCAAACTAGGGACACATCGAACACTGAAGCTTTCTTT. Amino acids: CASSQTRDTSNTEAFF.

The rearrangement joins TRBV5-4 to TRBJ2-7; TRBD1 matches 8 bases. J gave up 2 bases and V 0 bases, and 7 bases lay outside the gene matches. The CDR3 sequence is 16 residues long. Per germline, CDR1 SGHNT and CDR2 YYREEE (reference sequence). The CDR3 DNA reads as TGTGCCAGCAGCTTGGGTGGACAGGGTTTCGCCTACGAGCAGTACTTC. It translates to CASSLGGQGFAYEQYF.

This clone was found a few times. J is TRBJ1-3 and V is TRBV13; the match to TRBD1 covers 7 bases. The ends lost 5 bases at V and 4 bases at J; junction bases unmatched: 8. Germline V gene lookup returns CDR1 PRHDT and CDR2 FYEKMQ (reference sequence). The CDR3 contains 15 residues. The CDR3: CASSRDRVSGNTIYF. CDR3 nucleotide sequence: TGTGCCAGCAGCCGTGACAGGGTATCAGGAAACACCATATATTTT.

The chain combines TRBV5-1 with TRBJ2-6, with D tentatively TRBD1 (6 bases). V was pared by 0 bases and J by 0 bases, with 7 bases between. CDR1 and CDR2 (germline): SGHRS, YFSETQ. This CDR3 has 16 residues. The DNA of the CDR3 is TGCGCCAGCAGCTTGGGACAGGTCTCTGGGGCCAACGTCCTGACTTTC. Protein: CASSLGQVSGANVLTF.

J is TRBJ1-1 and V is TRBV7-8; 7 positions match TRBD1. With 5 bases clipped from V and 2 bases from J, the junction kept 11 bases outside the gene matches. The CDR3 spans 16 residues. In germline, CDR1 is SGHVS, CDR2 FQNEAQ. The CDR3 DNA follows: TGTGCCAGCAGCCCCCCGACAGGGAATGTAAACACTGAAGCTTTCTTT. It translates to CASSPPTGNVNTEAFF.

The CDR3 is CASSPAGAGGEDTQYF. CDR3 DNA: TGTGCCAGCAGCCCCGCGGGAGCGGGAGGCGAGGATACGCAGTATTTT. The chain combines TRBV4-2 with TRBJ2-3; TRBD2 matches at 9 bases. Looked up from germline, CDR1 is LGHNA and CDR2 is YNFKEQ. V was pared by 4 bases and J by 6 bases, with 11 bases of the junction left unmatched. This CDR3 spans 16 amino acids.

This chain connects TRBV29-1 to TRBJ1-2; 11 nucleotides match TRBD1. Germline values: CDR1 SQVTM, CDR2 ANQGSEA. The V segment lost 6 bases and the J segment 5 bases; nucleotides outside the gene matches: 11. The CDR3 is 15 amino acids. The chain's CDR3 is CSVWSRDRGGYGYTF. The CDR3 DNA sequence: TGCAGCGTCTGGTCCCGGGACAGGGGGGGTTATGGCTACACCTTC.

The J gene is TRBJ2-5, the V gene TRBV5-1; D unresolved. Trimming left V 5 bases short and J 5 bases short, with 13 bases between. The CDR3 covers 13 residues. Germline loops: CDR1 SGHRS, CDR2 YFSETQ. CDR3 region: CASSYDNWETQYF. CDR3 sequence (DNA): TGCGCCAGCAGTTACGACAATTGGGAGACCCAGTACTTC. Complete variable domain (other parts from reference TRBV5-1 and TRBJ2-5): KAGVTQTPRYLIKTRGQQVTLSCSPISGHRSVSWYQQTPGQGLQFLFEYFSETQRNKGNFPGRFSGRQFSNSRSEMNVSTLELGDSALYLCASSYDNWETQYFGPGTRLLVL.

This CDR3 is CASSLIDRGETQYF. In DNA, the CDR3 is TGTGCCAGCAGCTTGATCGACAGGGGAGAGACCCAGTACTTC. The rearrangement links TRBV5-4 to TRBJ2-5; 8 positions agree with TRBD1. V shed 1 base, J shed 4 bases, and the junction held 3 bases outside the gene matches. This CDR3 has 14 residues. Germline CDR1 SGHNT, CDR2 YYREEE (reference sequence).

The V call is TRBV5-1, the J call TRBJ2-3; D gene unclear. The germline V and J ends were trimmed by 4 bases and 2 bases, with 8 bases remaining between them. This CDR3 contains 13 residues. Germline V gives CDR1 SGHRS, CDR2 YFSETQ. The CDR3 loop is CASSPYTTDTQYF. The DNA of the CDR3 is TGCGCCAGCAGCCCCTATACCACAGATACGCAGTATTTT.

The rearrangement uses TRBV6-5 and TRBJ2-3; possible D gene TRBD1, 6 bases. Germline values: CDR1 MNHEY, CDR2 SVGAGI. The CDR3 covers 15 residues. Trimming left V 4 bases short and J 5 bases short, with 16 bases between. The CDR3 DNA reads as TGTGCCAGCAGTTCACAGGGCCCCGTCGGAGATACGCAGTATTTT. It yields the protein CASSSQGPVGDTQYF.

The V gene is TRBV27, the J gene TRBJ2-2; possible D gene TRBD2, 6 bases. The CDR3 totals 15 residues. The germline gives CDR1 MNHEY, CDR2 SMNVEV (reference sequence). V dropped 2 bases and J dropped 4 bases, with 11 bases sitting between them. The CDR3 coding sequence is TGTGCCAGCAGTTTACAGCGGGCAGCCACCGGGGAGCTGTTTTTT. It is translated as CASSLQRAATGELFF.

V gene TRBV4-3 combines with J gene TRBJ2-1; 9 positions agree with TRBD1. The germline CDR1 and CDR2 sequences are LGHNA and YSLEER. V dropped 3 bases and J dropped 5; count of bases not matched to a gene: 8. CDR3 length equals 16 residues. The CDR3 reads CASSHAPGQGHNEQFF. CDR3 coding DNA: TGCGCCAGCAGCCATGCCCCGGGACAGGGCCACAATGAGCAGTTCTTC.